Listed here is a single TCR beta chain. This entry comes from a study of blood T cells in healthy people across ages. Primers used in a second PCR of about 6 to 11 cycles were a sample-barcoded 5' primer and a J-beta primer mix. TCRdb reanalysed the 5' RACE reads using MiXCR and keeps one entry per CDR3 protein. In the table there are 800,000 or so distinct CDR3 sequences, 25% of which are singletons. The germline CDR1 and CDR2 sequences are SQVTM and ANQGSEA. This CDR3 comprises 15 residues. V was pared by 4 bases and J by 5 bases, with 18 bases between. The sample was also linked to a second study, of T cells of mothers and their children.

Sequenced material: blood. This clonotype was sampled from a boy younger than 18 in good health. The chain recombines TRBV29-1 with TRBJ2-1; no clear D gene. The CDR3 bases are TGCAGCGTTGTTTGGTCCAGCGTAGTTAACAATGAGCAGTTCTTC. It yields the protein CSVVWSSVVNNEQFF.